The text below deals with one T cell receptor beta chain. The antigen remains unidentified. The protocol was immunoSEQ multiplex PCR, while the TCRdb copy is restricted to in-frame clones and leaves out a portion. Of 65,000 to 85,000 clones in the sample, approximately 94% were seen once. The data originate from a study of brain T cells in children with intractable seizures. Regarding the study as a whole: Clones missing pre-surgery may reflect undersampling of that blood sample. Viral specificity was inferred only from CDR3 similarity; HCMV serostatus was unknown.

The CDR3 spans 14 residues. Per the germline V gene, CDR1 is GTSNPN and CDR2 is SVGIG (reference sequence). Trimming took 4 bases from V and 13 from J; bases not matched to a gene: 13. V gene TRBV30 combines with J gene TRBJ1-6; TRBD1 agrees at 7 bases. This TCR was sampled from a boy in the first two years of life with tuberous sclerosis and intractable seizures. The source was peripheral blood, collected at surgery. CDR3 in DNA: TGTGCCTGGACCCCCGACAGGGATATTAACCCCCTCCACTTT. This encodes CAWTPDRDINPLHF.